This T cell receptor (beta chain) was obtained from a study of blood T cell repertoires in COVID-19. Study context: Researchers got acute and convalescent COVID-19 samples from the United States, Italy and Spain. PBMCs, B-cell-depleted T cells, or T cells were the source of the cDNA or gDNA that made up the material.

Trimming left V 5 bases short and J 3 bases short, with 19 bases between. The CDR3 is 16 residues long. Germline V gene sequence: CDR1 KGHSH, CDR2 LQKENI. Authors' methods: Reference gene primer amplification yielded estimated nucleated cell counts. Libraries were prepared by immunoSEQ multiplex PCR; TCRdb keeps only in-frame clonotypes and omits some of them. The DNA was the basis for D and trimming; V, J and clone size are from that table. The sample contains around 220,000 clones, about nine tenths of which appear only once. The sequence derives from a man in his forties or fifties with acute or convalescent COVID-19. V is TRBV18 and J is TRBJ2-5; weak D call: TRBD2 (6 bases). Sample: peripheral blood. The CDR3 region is CASSSLPGTAKETQYF. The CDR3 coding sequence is TGTGCCAGCTCAAGTCTACCCGGGACTGCAAAAGAGACCCAGTACTTC.